A selection of T cell receptor beta chains follows, all from one sample in a study of blood T cell repertoires in COVID-19. Sequencing was performed with immunoSEQ multiplex PCR; in TCRdb, only in-frame clones are kept and a portion is missing. The sample yields roughly 100,000 clones, about 91% seen once. Sequences were obtained from peripheral blood. These TCRs come from a human donor in a cohort sampled during active COVID-19. Both conserved end residues are part of each CDR3. A D gene is named only where the DNA matches it firmly. Part of the rows lack a size; the others show once, few, many or a class for expanded clones.

CDR3 DNA: TGTGCCACCAGCAGATCCTCAGACGGAGCCTACGAGCAGTACTTC
CDR3 protein: CATSRSSDGAYEQYF
J gene: TRBJ2-7
clone size: NA
V gene: TRBV15
D gene: NA
CDR3 length: 15

CDR3 DNA: TGTGCCAGCTCGGACAGCGCTAACTATGGCTACACCTTC
CDR3 protein: CASSDSANYGYTF
J gene: TRBJ1-2
clone size: NA
V gene: TRBV2
D gene: NA
CDR3 length: 13

CDR3 DNA: TGTGCCAGTACCGCGACAGGGGGTAGCAATCAGCCCCAGCATTTT
CDR3 protein: CASTATGGSNQPQHF
J gene: TRBJ1-5
clone size: NA
V gene: TRBV19
D gene: TRBD1
CDR3 length: 15

CDR3 DNA: TGTGCCAGCAGCTTAGGCGGTTGGCAGAACACTGAAGCTTTCTTT
CDR3 protein: CASSLGGWQNTEAFF
J gene: TRBJ1-1
clone size: NA
V gene: TRBV7-2
D gene: NA
CDR3 length: 15

CDR3 DNA: TGCGCCAGCAGCCACTACGGAGCTAATGAAAAACTGTTTTTT
CDR3 protein: CASSHYGANEKLFF
J gene: TRBJ1-4
clone size: once
V gene: TRBV4-3
D gene: NA
CDR3 length: 14

CDR3 DNA: TGTGCCAGCAATCCCACCGGGACAGGGGGGGAAAAACTGTTTTTT
CDR3 protein: CASNPTGTGGEKLFF
J gene: TRBJ1-4
clone size: NA
V gene: TRBV6-6
D gene: TRBD1
CDR3 length: 15

CDR3 DNA: TGTGCCAGCAGCTTGCTGAGTTTAAAGGAGACCCAGTACTTC
CDR3 protein: CASSLLSLKETQYF
J gene: TRBJ2-5
clone size: NA
V gene: TRBV5-6
D gene: NA
CDR3 length: 14

CDR3 DNA: TGTGCCAGCAGCTTATGGGGGGCGCGGGAGGAGACCCAGTACTTC
CDR3 protein: CASSLWGAREETQYF
J gene: TRBJ2-5
clone size: NA
V gene: TRBV11-2
D gene: NA
CDR3 length: 15

CDR3 DNA: TGTGCCAGCAGCGTAGACTCGGGGTCTGTTTTACGGGGTCTGAGGTCCTACGAGCAGTACTTC
CDR3 protein: CASSVDSGSVLRGLRSYEQYF
J gene: TRBJ2-7
clone size: NA
V gene: TRBV9
D gene: NA
CDR3 length: 21

CDR3 DNA: TGTGCCAGCAGCTTAGCGGCCACCTACAATGAGCAGTTCTTC
CDR3 protein: CASSLAATYNEQFF
J gene: TRBJ2-1
clone size: NA
V gene: TRBV7-2
D gene: NA
CDR3 length: 14

CDR3 DNA: TGTGCCAGCAGCTTAGGCGGTCGGGTGAGCTATAATTCACCCCTCCACTTT
CDR3 protein: CASSLGGRVSYNSPLHF
J gene: TRBJ1-6
clone size: few
V gene: TRBV13
D gene: NA
CDR3 length: 17

CDR3 DNA: TGTGCCAGCAGCTTGGGGGGGACTAGCGAGTACTACGAGCAGTACTTC
CDR3 protein: CASSLGGTSEYYEQYF
J gene: TRBJ2-7
clone size: NA
V gene: TRBV5-6
D gene: TRBD2
CDR3 length: 16

CDR3 DNA: TGTGCCAGTATCCCATTTAAGGGGGCGGTAGTAGCAGCTTTCTTT
CDR3 protein: CASIPFKGAVVAAFF
J gene: TRBJ1-1
clone size: NA
V gene: TRBV19
D gene: TRBD1
CDR3 length: 15

CDR3 DNA: TGTGCCAGCAGCCCGGGCGGGAGCTCCTACGAGCAGTACTTC
CDR3 protein: CASSPGGSSYEQYF
J gene: TRBJ2-7
clone size: NA
V gene: TRBV11-3
D gene: TRBD2
CDR3 length: 14

CDR3 DNA: TGTGCCAGCAGCCCAAAGGGAGGGCAGGTCATGGGCTACGAGCAGTACTTC
CDR3 protein: CASSPKGGQVMGYEQYF
J gene: TRBJ2-7
clone size: NA
V gene: TRBV7-2
D gene: TRBD2
CDR3 length: 17

CDR3 DNA: TGTGCCAGCAGCTTGGAATACTACAATGAGCAGTTCTTC
CDR3 protein: CASSLEYYNEQFF
J gene: TRBJ2-1
clone size: NA
V gene: TRBV5-5
D gene: NA
CDR3 length: 13

CDR3 DNA: TGCGCCAGCAGCCCCCCGAGCGCCACCTACAATGAGCAGTTCTTC
CDR3 protein: CASSPPSATYNEQFF
J gene: TRBJ2-1
clone size: NA
V gene: TRBV5-1
D gene: NA
CDR3 length: 15

CDR3 DNA: TGCGCCAGCAGCCCAAGTCTCGTGAGAAACAACTATGGCTACACCTTC
CDR3 protein: CASSPSLVRNNYGYTF
J gene: TRBJ1-2
clone size: few
V gene: TRBV4-3
D gene: NA
CDR3 length: 16

CDR3 DNA: TGCGCCAGCAGCCAAGAGCCCTCCGGGACTAGTGTGGAGACCCAGTACTTC
CDR3 protein: CASSQEPSGTSVETQYF
J gene: TRBJ2-5
clone size: NA
V gene: TRBV4-3
D gene: TRBD2
CDR3 length: 17

CDR3 DNA: TGTGCCAGCAGCGCGGGGGGGACTAGCGGGGGCACAGATACGCAGTATTTT
CDR3 protein: CASSAGGTSGGTDTQYF
J gene: TRBJ2-3
clone size: NA
V gene: TRBV9
D gene: TRBD2
CDR3 length: 17

CDR3 DNA: TGTGCCAGCAGCTACTGGACAGGGACCGGGGAGCTGTTTTTT
CDR3 protein: CASSYWTGTGELFF
J gene: TRBJ2-2
clone size: NA
V gene: TRBV7-8
D gene: TRBD1
CDR3 length: 14

CDR3 DNA: TGTGCCACCAGCACCCGAGGATTAGCGGGGAACTATGGCTACACCTTC
CDR3 protein: CATSTRGLAGNYGYTF
J gene: TRBJ1-2
clone size: NA
V gene: TRBV15
D gene: NA
CDR3 length: 16

CDR3 DNA: TGTGCCAGCAGCCCCCCCCGGGCAGATACGCAGTATTTT
CDR3 protein: CASSPPRADTQYF
J gene: TRBJ2-3
clone size: NA
V gene: TRBV5-4
D gene: NA
CDR3 length: 13

CDR3 DNA: TGTGCCAGCAGTCCGGGACAGGGTAGGAGCTACACCTTC
CDR3 protein: CASSPGQGRSYTF
J gene: TRBJ1-2
clone size: NA
V gene: TRBV28
D gene: TRBD1
CDR3 length: 13

CDR3 DNA: TGTGCCTGGAGAAGCACCCCTGGCTACACCTTC
CDR3 protein: CAWRSTPGYTF
J gene: TRBJ1-2
clone size: NA
V gene: TRBV30
D gene: NA
CDR3 length: 11

CDR3 DNA: TGCGCCAGCAGCCAAGATCTAGATAGGGAGCTGTTTTTT
CDR3 protein: CASSQDLDRELFF
J gene: TRBJ2-2
clone size: NA
V gene: TRBV4-3
D gene: NA
CDR3 length: 13

CDR3 DNA: TGTGCCAGCTCACCATCAGGGACAGGGGGCTCCTACGAGCAGTACTTC
CDR3 protein: CASSPSGTGGSYEQYF
J gene: TRBJ2-7
clone size: NA
V gene: TRBV18
D gene: TRBD1
CDR3 length: 16

CDR3 DNA: TGTGCCAGCAGTGAAGGTCTAGCGGGACACAATGAGCAGTTCTTC
CDR3 protein: CASSEGLAGHNEQFF
J gene: TRBJ2-1
clone size: once
V gene: TRBV6-1
D gene: TRBD2
CDR3 length: 15

CDR3 DNA: TGTGCCAGCAGCTTGGGGGCGAGCTCCTATAATTCACCCCTCCACTTT
CDR3 protein: CASSLGASSYNSPLHF
J gene: TRBJ1-6
clone size: once
V gene: TRBV7-9
D gene: NA
CDR3 length: 16

CDR3 DNA: TGTGCCACCAGCAGAACAGGGCAGCTTTCAGGGTCACCCCTCCACTTT
CDR3 protein: CATSRTGQLSGSPLHF
J gene: TRBJ1-6
clone size: once
V gene: TRBV15
D gene: NA
CDR3 length: 16

CDR3 DNA: TGCGCCAGCAGCCAAGTGACAGGGGGCTACGATGAGCAGTTCTTC
CDR3 protein: CASSQVTGGYDEQFF
J gene: TRBJ2-1
clone size: once
V gene: TRBV4-1
D gene: TRBD1
CDR3 length: 15

CDR3 DNA: TGCGCCAGCAGCAATGATATAGCGGGGGCCCCTGGGCATGAGCAGTTCTTC
CDR3 protein: CASSNDIAGAPGHEQFF
J gene: TRBJ2-1
clone size: NA
V gene: TRBV5-1
D gene: TRBD2
CDR3 length: 17

CDR3 DNA: TGTGCCTGGAGTCGCGGGGGGGTTTACAATGAGCAGTTCTTC
CDR3 protein: CAWSRGGVYNEQFF
J gene: TRBJ2-1
clone size: NA
V gene: TRBV30
D gene: TRBD2
CDR3 length: 14

CDR3 DNA: TGTGCCACCAGCAGAGACGAAGGACATAGCTCCTACGAGCAGTACTTC
CDR3 protein: CATSRDEGHSSYEQYF
J gene: TRBJ2-7
clone size: NA
V gene: TRBV15
D gene: NA
CDR3 length: 16

CDR3 DNA: TGTGCCTGGGGGGCTTTAGGGGTCGGGGAGACCCAGTACTTC
CDR3 protein: CAWGALGVGETQYF
J gene: TRBJ2-5
clone size: NA
V gene: TRBV30
D gene: NA
CDR3 length: 14

CDR3 DNA: TGTGCCAGCAGCGAAAGAGGACAGGTCCTTTCCTCCTACAATGAGCAGTTCTTC
CDR3 protein: CASSERGQVLSSYNEQFF
J gene: TRBJ2-1
clone size: NA
V gene: TRBV9
D gene: TRBD1
CDR3 length: 18

CDR3 DNA: TGTGCCAGCAGCTTATACAGGGACTACGAGCAGTACTTC
CDR3 protein: CASSLYRDYEQYF
J gene: TRBJ2-7
clone size: NA
V gene: TRBV11-2
D gene: NA
CDR3 length: 13